This TCR beta chain was identified during a study of T cell clonality in common variable immunodeficiency. Study-wide results and limits: Compared with healthy controls, CVID subjects showed increased TCRbeta clonality, mostly in about a third.

Most patients and controls had Caucasian heritage. TCRdb keeps only in-frame clones here, not all; method: immunoSEQ multiplex PCR. The sample contains about 37,000 clones, none of them singletons. In its sample, this clone was seen many times. What it binds is not known. Read sequence stops 3 residues before the CDR3 end, and the germline J gene provides the missing end. CDR3 size: 15 residues. V dropped 4 bases and J dropped 7; count of bases not matched to a gene: 9. CDR1 SGHNT and CDR2 YYREEE come from the germline V gene (reference sequence). The rearrangement uses TRBV5-4 and TRBJ2-2; 8 bases match TRBD2. Input material: peripheral blood mononuclear cells. The sequence was collected from a person between 18 and 70 years old in good health. The CDR3 DNA, read in part, is TGTGCCAGCAGCCCCCCCGGGGGGGGCTACGGGGAG. Its translation is CASSPPGGGYGE. The CDR3, in full, reads CASSPPGGGYGELFF.